The T cell receptor (beta chain) described here comes from a study of T cell changes during pregnancy in multiple sclerosis. The trim removed 4 bases at V and 6 bases at J, leaving 9 bases unmatched. Germline V CDR1 and CDR2: SGDLS, YYNGEE. The CDR3 runs to 15 residues. TCRdb keeps only in-frame clones here, not all; method: immunoSEQ multiplex PCR. The top ten hold less than 3.5% of the sample, which has tens of thousands of clones, around nine tenths seen once. V is TRBV9 and J is TRBJ2-7, with 11 bases that match TRBD2. This specimen consisted of peripheral blood, obtained in the third trimester of pregnancy. The sequence came from a female donor in good health, enrolled as a control in a pregnancy study. The CDR3 region is CASSPGLAEGSEQYF. The CDR3 bases are TGTGCCAGCAGCCCGGGACTAGCGGAGGGAAGCGAGCAGTACTTC.